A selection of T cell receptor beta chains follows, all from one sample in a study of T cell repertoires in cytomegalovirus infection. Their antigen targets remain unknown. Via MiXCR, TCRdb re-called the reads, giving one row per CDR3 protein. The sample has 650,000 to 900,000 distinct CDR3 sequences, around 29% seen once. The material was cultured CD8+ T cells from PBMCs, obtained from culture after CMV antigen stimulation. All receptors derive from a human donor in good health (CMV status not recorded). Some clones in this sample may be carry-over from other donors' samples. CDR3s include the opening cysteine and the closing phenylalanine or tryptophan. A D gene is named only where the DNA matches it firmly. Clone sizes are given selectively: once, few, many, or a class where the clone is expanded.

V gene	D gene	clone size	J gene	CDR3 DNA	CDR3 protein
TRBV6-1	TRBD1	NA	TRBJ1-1	TGTGCCAGCAGTGCCACAGGGGGACTACCTATGGGTGAAGCTTTCTTT	CASSATGGLPMGEAFF
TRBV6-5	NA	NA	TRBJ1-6	TGTGCCAGCAGTCCCGAGACAGGCTATAATTCACCCCTCCACTTT	CASSPETGYNSPLHF
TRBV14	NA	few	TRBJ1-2	TGTGCCAGCAGCCCTAATCGAAAGGGATTTAATGGCTACACCTTC	CASSPNRKGFNGYTF
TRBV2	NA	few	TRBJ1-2	TGTGCCAGCCCCTTGGATGGCTACACCTTC	CASPLDGYTF
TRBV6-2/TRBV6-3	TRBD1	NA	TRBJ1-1	TGTGCCAGCAGTTACAGGGTCAGGGGGGACACTGAAGCTTTCTTT	CASSYRVRGDTEAFF
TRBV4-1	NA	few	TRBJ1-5	TGCGCCAGCAGCCCTGCGGCACAGAAGCGCAATCAGCCCCAGCATTTT	CASSPAAQKRNQPQHF
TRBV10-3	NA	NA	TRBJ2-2	TGTGCCCAGGGCGGGAATAGCCCGGGGGAGCTGTTTTTT	CAQGGNSPGELFF
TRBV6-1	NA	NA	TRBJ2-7	TGTGCCAGCAGTGAATCCCCCCACGAGCAGTACTTC	CASSESPHEQYF
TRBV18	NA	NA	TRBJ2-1	TGTGCCAGCTCACATGGGGGCATTCCGGATGAGCAGTTCTTC	CASSHGGIPDEQFF
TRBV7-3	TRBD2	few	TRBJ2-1	TGTGCCAGCAGCTTAGAACTAGCGGGGGGGGGTGAGCAGTTCTTC	CASSLELAGGGEQFF
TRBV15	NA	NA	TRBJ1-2	TGTGCCACCAGCAGAGACCTCGAACTCAAGTTTAACTATGGCTACACCTTC	CATSRDLELKFNYGYTF
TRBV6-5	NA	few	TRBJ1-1	TGTGCCAGCAGTTACCTGGGGCCGAACACTGAAGCTTTCTTT	CASSYLGPNTEAFF
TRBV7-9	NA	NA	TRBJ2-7	TGTGCCAGCAGCCTCCCGGGACTGAGACACTACGAGCAGTACTTC	CASSLPGLRHYEQYF
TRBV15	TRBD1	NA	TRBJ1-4	TGTGCCACCAGCAGAGATCGGACAGGAGTTAATGAAAAACTGTTTTTT	CATSRDRTGVNEKLFF
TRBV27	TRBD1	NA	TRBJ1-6	TGTGCCAGCAGTTTTGGACAGGGTTCTGGGACCCTCCACTTT	CASSFGQGSGTLHF
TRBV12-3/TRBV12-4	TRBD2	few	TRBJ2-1	TGTGCCAGCAGTTACGGGGGGTGGAATGAGCAGTTCTTC	CASSYGGWNEQFF
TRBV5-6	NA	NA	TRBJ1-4	TGTGCCAGCAGCTTGGGGGTCTTGGCTTGGACTAATGAAAAACTGTTTTTT	CASSLGVLAWTNEKLFF
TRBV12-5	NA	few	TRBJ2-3	TGTGCTAGTGGTTTGGTACCGGCGGGGGCTTTAGGGTCAGATACGCAGTATTTT	CASGLVPAGALGSDTQYF
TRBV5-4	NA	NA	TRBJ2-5	TGTGCCAGCAGCCGTTTCCGGGACGGGCAGGATCGGGAGACCCAGTACTTC	CASSRFRDGQDRETQYF
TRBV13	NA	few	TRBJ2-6	TGTGCCAGCAGCTTAGGGACAGCTCTCTCTGGGGCCAACGTCCTGACTTTC	CASSLGTALSGANVLTF
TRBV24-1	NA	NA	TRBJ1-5	TGTGCCACCAGTGATTACAATCAGCCCCAGCATTTT	CATSDYNQPQHF
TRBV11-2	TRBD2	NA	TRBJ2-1	TGTGCCAGCAGCTTCCGCGGGGGGCCCAAGGGTTATGAGCAGTTCTTC	CASSFRGGPKGYEQFF
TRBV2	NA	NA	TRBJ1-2	TGTGCCAGATCCGGTTCTAACTATGGCTACACCTTC	CARSGSNYGYTF
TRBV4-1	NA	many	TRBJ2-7	TGCGCCAGCAGCCAAGACATGGGGGACTTGGGGGAGCAGTACTTC	CASSQDMGDLGEQYF
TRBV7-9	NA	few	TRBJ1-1	TGTGCCAGCAGATTCTACACTGAAGCTTTCTTT	CASRFYTEAFF
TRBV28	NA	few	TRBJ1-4	TGTGCCAGCAGTTCTGGGAGGGGTCATAATGAAAAACTGTTTTTT	CASSSGRGHNEKLFF
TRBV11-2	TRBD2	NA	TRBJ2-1	TGTGCCAGCAGCTTAGGCCGGACTAGCGGCTACAATGAGCAGTTCTTC	CASSLGRTSGYNEQFF
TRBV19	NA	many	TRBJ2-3	TGTGCCAGTAGTATTCGAGGGGGGGGAGATACGCAGTATTTT	CASSIRGGGDTQYF
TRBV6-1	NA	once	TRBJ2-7	TGTGCCAGCAGTGAACTCCGGGGGCGCTTCTACGAGCAGTACTTC	CASSELRGRFYEQYF
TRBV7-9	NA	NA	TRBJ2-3	TGTGCCAGCAGCGCCCCTGGGTCTAGCACAGATACGCAGTATTTT	CASSAPGSSTDTQYF
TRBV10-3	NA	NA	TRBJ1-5	TGTGCCATCAGTGATCCCAATCAGCCCCAGCATTTT	CAISDPNQPQHF
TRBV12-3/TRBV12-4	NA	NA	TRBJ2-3	TGTGCCAGCAGTTGGACTACCGTGGATACGCAGTATTTT	CASSWTTVDTQYF